The next 29 T cell receptor beta chains were all read from a single sample in a study of a mutant IDH1 vaccine in newly diagnosed glioma. The data were produced by immunoSEQ multiplex PCR, yet TCRdb's version contains in-frame clones alone and is incomplete. Of roughly 50,000 clones listed, approximately 78% are singletons. The time point is: baseline, week 1 (first vaccination visit). Treatment: pre-vaccination baseline after standard-of-care therapy. The source material was PBMCs, sampled from a glioma patient treated with radiotherapy, temozolomide or both. These TCRs come from a man aged 18 to 30 with glioma.

This clone was seen more than once but under ten times. V gene TRBV5-1 combines with J gene TRBJ1-1, with TRBD1 matching 7 bases. This CDR3 has 13 residues. V lost 4 bases to trimming and J lost 11 bases; unmatched junction nucleotides: 11. Looked up from germline, CDR1 is SGHRS and CDR2 is YFSETQ. The CDR3 coding sequence is TGCGCCAGCAGCAGGGACAGCGCCCGGTATGCTTTCTTT. Translated: CASSRDSARYAFF.

The chain has TRBV6-1 and TRBJ1-5; TRBD1 is a possible D gene (5 bases). CDR1 is MNHNS and CDR2 is SASEGT in the germline V gene. There are 13 residues in the CDR3. V gave up 11 bases and J gave up 5 bases, with 16 bases separating them. CDR3 sequence reads: CAGGGYFYQPQHF. The CDR3 nucleotides read TGTGCCGGGGGGGGTTATTTCTATCAGCCCCAGCATTTT.

V usage is TRBV29-1 and J usage is TRBJ1-1, with TRBD1 identical over 9 bases. This CDR3 comprises 16 residues. V lost 4 bases, J lost 6 bases, and 15 bases stayed unmatched. The germline V gene encodes CDR1 SQVTM and CDR2 ANQGSEA. The CDR3 here is CSVVAPHRGLLAEAFF. DNA of the CDR3: TGCAGCGTTGTGGCGCCCCACAGGGGGCTTTTAGCTGAAGCTTTCTTT.

By proportion, this clone is medium-sized. The chain employs TRBV6-1 and TRBJ1-4, with a possible D match to TRBD1 (5 bases). CDR3 size: 15 residues. Trimming removed 3 bases at V and 5 bases at J, with 13 bases between. Germline CDR1 MNHNS, CDR2 SASEGT. CDR3 region: CASSEGTAWNEKLFF. In nucleotides, the CDR3 is TGTGCCAGCAGTGAGGGGACTGCATGGAATGAAAAACTGTTTTTT.

In its sample, this clone was seen a few times. The chain links TRBV6-1 to TRBJ1-3; D is ambiguous. The V end lost 5 bases, the J end lost 0 bases, and 14 bases lay between the germline ends. Per the germline V gene, CDR1 is MNHNS and CDR2 is SASEGT. This CDR3 spans 16 amino acids. DNA for the CDR3: TGTGCCAGCAGTAAAGAAGACGCCAACTCTGGAAACACCATATATTTT. It encodes CASSKEDANSGNTIYF.

This clone was seen only once. The J gene is TRBJ2-2, the V gene TRBV2, with D possibly matching TRBD1 (6 bases). Germline assignment: CDR1 SNHLY and CDR2 FYNNEI. CDR3 length: 14 residues. Trimming took 6 bases from V and 6 from J, leaving 14 bases between them. The CDR3 coding sequence is TGTGCCAGCAGGGGGAAGGGGGTTGCCGGGGAGCTGTTTTTT. It yields the protein CASRGKGVAGELFF.

In nucleotides, the CDR3 is TGTGCCAGCAGTTACCCGAGCGATACGCAGTATTTT. Translating gives CASSYPSDTQYF. V usage is TRBV6-5 and J usage is TRBJ2-3; D unclear. The CDR3 is made up of 12 amino acids. Germline CDR1 is MNHEY and CDR2 is SVGAGI. Trimming shortened V by 2 bases and J by 6 bases, and 6 bases separated the two germline ends.

The chain joins TRBV30 to TRBJ1-4; no clear D. The CDR3 spans 13 residues. Germline assignment: CDR1 GTSNPN and CDR2 SVGIG (reference sequence). V lost 0 bases to trimming and J lost 3 bases, with 5 bases between them. DNA of the CDR3: TGTGCCTGGAGTGTCCAGCCTAATGAAAAACTGTTTTTT. Amino acids: CAWSVQPNEKLFF.

The V gene is TRBV4-1, the J gene TRBJ2-3, with D possibly matching TRBD2 (5 bases). This CDR3 is built from 18 residues. The germline V and J ends were trimmed by 5 bases and 5 bases, with 26 bases remaining between them. Germline V gene data show CDR1 as MGHRA and CDR2 as YSYEKL. CDR3: CASSLGRIPKGTRDTQYF. In DNA form, the CDR3 reads TGCGCCAGCAGCTTGGGGAGAATCCCCAAGGGTACGAGAGATACGCAGTATTTT.

J is TRBJ2-6 and V is TRBV25-1, with 7 bases identical to TRBD2. V shed 7 bases, J shed 2 bases, and the junction held 14 bases outside the gene matches. CDR1 MGHDK and CDR2 SYGVNS come from the germline V gene. CDR3 size: 18 residues. The CDR3 coding sequence is TGTGCCAGCATGGGGCGGGCGGGAGATATCACTGGGGCCAACGTCCTGACTTTC. The encoded protein is CASMGRAGDITGANVLTF. The full variable domain, completed using reference TRBV25-1 and TRBJ2-6, is EADIYQTPRYLVIGTGKKITLECSQTMGHDKMYWYQQDPGMELHLIHYSYGVNSTEKGDLSSESTVSRIRTEHFPLTLESARPSHTSQYLCASMGRAGDITGANVLTFGAGSRLTVL.

A single count supports this clone. V is TRBV2 and J is TRBJ1-2, with 7 bases lining up with TRBD1. The CDR3 is 14 residues long. Germline loops: CDR1 SNHLY, CDR2 FYNNEI. The J segment lost 4 bases and the V segment lost 6 bases, leaving 8 bases of the junction unmatched. In nucleotides, the CDR3 is TGTGCCAGCAGCCGGGGGGGGACAGTCTATGGCTACACCTTC. It yields the protein CASSRGGTVYGYTF. The full variable domain, rest sourced from reference TRBV2 and TRBJ1-2, is EPEVTQTPSHQVTQMGQEVILRCVPISNHLYFYWYRQILGQKVEFLVSFYNNEISEKSEIFDDQFSVERPDGSNFTLKIRSTKLEDSAMYFCASSRGGTVYGYTFGSGTRLTVV.

CDR3: CAISESPDTQYF. DNA for the CDR3: TGTGCCATCAGTGAGAGCCCAGATACGCAGTATTTT. This sequence joins TRBV10-3 and TRBJ2-3; D gene ambiguous. The CDR3 contains 12 residues. Per the germline V gene, CDR1 is ENHRY and CDR2 is SYGVKD. The ends were cut back, 2 bases at V and 4 bases at J, with 4 bases in the middle.

The rearrangement links TRBV5-4 to TRBJ1-1; D uncertain. Germline CDR1 and CDR2: SGHNT and YYREEE (reference sequence). Trimming removed 4 bases from V and 0 bases from J, with 16 bases in between. The CDR3 spans 16 residues. The CDR3 is CASSGGLGRMNTEAFF. In nucleotides, the CDR3 is TGTGCCAGCAGCGGCGGACTTGGGCGGATGAACACTGAAGCTTTCTTT.

CDR3 coding DNA: TGTGCCGACGGTGATTCTGTCTACGAGCAGTACTTC. Encoded protein: CADGDSVYEQYF. The chain combines TRBV2 with TRBJ2-7; no clear D gene. In germline, CDR1 is SNHLY, CDR2 FYNNEI. The CDR3 is 12 residues long. V was clipped by 11 bases and J by 3 bases, with 14 bases between them.

For the CDR3, the DNA is TGCGCCAGCAGCTTGGCCCGCCGGCCAGGGGGAGGCTACACCTTC. It codes for CASSLARRPGGGYTF. The V call is TRBV5-1, the J call TRBJ1-2; the match to TRBD1 covers 7 bases. The junction had 10 bases not matched to a gene; V was cut back by 0 bases and J by 8 bases. The CDR3 length is 15 residues. Germline lookup yields CDR1 SGHRS and CDR2 YFSETQ.

The J gene is TRBJ2-5, the V gene TRBV9; 7 nucleotides align to TRBD1. Trimming took 3 bases from V and 3 from J; bases not matched to a gene: 2. CDR3 length: 13 amino acids. CDR1 and CDR2 (germline): SGDLS, YYNGEE. CDR3 sequence: CASSAGTEETQYF. CDR3 sequence (DNA): TGTGCCAGCAGCGCCGGGACAGAAGAGACCCAGTACTTC.

V is TRBV5-1 and J is TRBJ1-1; D is ambiguous. Germline CDR1 and CDR2: SGHRS and YFSETQ. CDR3 length: 14 residues. Trimming took off 1 base at V and 5 bases at J, with 12 bases between the two ends. CDR3 loop: CASSLYGVLTEAFF. In nucleotides, the CDR3 is TGCGCCAGCAGCTTGTACGGGGTATTAACTGAAGCTTTCTTT. The full variable domain, its missing parts supplied by reference TRBV5-1 and TRBJ1-1, is KAGVTQTPRYLIKTRGQQVTLSCSPISGHRSVSWYQQTPGQGLQFLFEYFSETQRNKGNFPGRFSGRQFSNSRSEMNVSTLELGDSALYLCASSLYGVLTEAFFGQGTRLTVV.

This sequence joins TRBV7-9 and TRBJ2-1; 7 bases map to TRBD1. V was pared by 4 bases and J by 0 bases, with 12 bases of the junction left unmatched. This CDR3 is 18 amino acids long. Germline CDR1 and CDR2: SEHNR and FQNEAQ (reference sequence). CDR3 sequence (DNA): TGTGCCAGCAGCTCAATACTTCGACAGGGCAGCTCCTACAATGAGCAGTTCTTC. Translating it yields CASSSILRQGSSYNEQFF.

The CDR3 nucleotides are TGTGCCAGCAGCGTTTTTGAGGAAGCTTTCTTT. It yields the protein CASSVFEEAFF. V and J are TRBV7-9 and TRBJ1-1, with D uncertain. Germline V gene sequence: CDR1 SEHNR, CDR2 FQNEAQ (reference sequence). This CDR3 contains 11 residues. The V end lost 5 bases, the J end lost 8 bases, and 9 bases lay between the germline ends.

The chain employs TRBV7-9 and TRBJ1-5; possibly TRBD1 for D (6 bases). Trimming shortened V by 5 bases and J by 4 bases, and 12 bases separated the two germline ends. Per germline, CDR1 SEHNR and CDR2 FQNEAQ (reference sequence). The CDR3 extends over 14 amino acids. The CDR3 nucleotides are TGTGCCAGCAGCGCACAGGGAGGGAATCAGCCCCAGCATTTT. It encodes CASSAQGGNQPQHF.

J is TRBJ2-1 and V is TRBV15; no clear D. The germline V gene has CDR1 LNHNV and CDR2 YYDKDF (reference sequence). V lost 0 bases to trimming and J lost 0 bases, with 12 bases between them. CDR3 length equals 17 residues. This chain's CDR3 is CATSRDGLTSSYNEQFF. The CDR3 nucleotides are TGTGCCACCAGCAGAGATGGTCTTACAAGCTCCTACAATGAGCAGTTCTTC.

The V call is TRBV7-3, the J call TRBJ1-1; D may be TRBD1 (6 bases). The CDR3 runs to 13 residues. Germline V gives CDR1 SGHTA, CDR2 FQGTGA. V was clipped by 5 bases and J by 4 bases, with 11 bases between them. The CDR3 sequence is CASSSGGPTEAFF. CDR3 coding DNA: TGTGCCAGCAGCAGTGGGGGGCCCACTGAAGCTTTCTTT.

V and J are TRBV7-8 and TRBJ1-5; weak D call: TRBD1 (5 bases). The CDR3 length is 16 residues. Germline CDR1 SGHVS, CDR2 FQNEAQ. Trimming cost V 0 bases and J 5 bases, with 14 bases left between them. CDR3 in amino acids: CASSLARWGEDQPQHF. CDR3 nucleotide sequence: TGTGCCAGCAGCTTAGCGCGATGGGGGGAAGATCAGCCCCAGCATTTT.

Only a few counts were recorded for this clone. The chain carries TRBV27 and TRBJ2-2; D is uncertain. From germline, CDR1 is MNHEY and CDR2 SMNVEV (reference sequence). CDR3 size: 13 residues. V was clipped by 0 bases and J by 5 bases, with 4 bases between them. The DNA of the CDR3 is TGTGCCAGCAGTTTATCGAGGACCGGGGAGCTGTTTTTT. Translation gives CASSLSRTGELFF.

This clone was picked up one time. The V call is TRBV9, the J call TRBJ2-5; a possible D gene is TRBD2 (5 bases). Germline CDR1 SGDLS, CDR2 YYNGEE. V shed 0 bases and J shed 0 bases, with 9 bases lying between them. The CDR3 sequence is 15 residues long. The CDR3, as DNA: TGTGCCAGCAGCGTAGTTGGTAGCGACCAAGAGACCCAGTACTTC. Its protein is CASSVVGSDQETQYF.

This chain links TRBV6-1 with TRBJ2-7, with 7 positions matching TRBD1. Losses at the gene ends were 5 bases for V and 0 bases for J; bases not matched to a gene: 4. Per germline, CDR1 MNHNS and CDR2 SASEGT. The length of the CDR3 is 14 residues. CDR3 sequence reads: CASSSRDSSYEQYF. CDR3 bases: TGTGCCAGCAGTAGCCGGGACAGCTCCTACGAGCAGTACTTC.

A note on this clone: At one end the junction does not follow the germline gene, possibly because of a read error. The V call is TRBV5-1, the J call TRBJ1-3, with D uncertain. Germline V gives CDR1 SGHRS, CDR2 YFSETQ. The CDR3 runs to 11 residues. In nucleotides, the CDR3 is TGCGCCAGCAGCAGAGGAAACGCCATATATTTT. It encodes CASSRGNAIYF.

This sequence joins TRBV6-6 and TRBJ2-2, with a weak D call TRBD1 (5 bases). The CDR3 covers 13 residues. CDR1 is MNHNY and CDR2 is SVGAGI in the germline V gene (reference sequence). Trimming took off 7 bases at V and 8 bases at J, with 14 bases between the two ends. The CDR3 loop reads CASTTRAGGELFF. DNA for the CDR3: TGTGCCAGCACCACCAGGGCAGGAGGGGAGCTGTTTTTT.

CDR3 region: CASSLEPLPGANGYTF. DNA for the CDR3: TGTGCCAGCAGCTTGGAACCTCTACCTGGAGCAAATGGCTACACCTTC. The chain couples TRBV5-6 to TRBJ1-2; D uncertain. CDR3 length: 16 residues. V was pared by 0 bases and J by 6 bases, with 18 bases between. Looked up from germline, CDR1 is SGHDT and CDR2 is YYEEEE.